The 27 T cell receptor beta chains presented below share a single source sample, sequenced in a study of blood T cell repertoires in COVID-19. Measured with immunoSEQ multiplex PCR; TCRdb has only the in-frame clones, and not every one. The sample lists under 250,000 clones, 82% occurring once. Sequencing input: peripheral blood. The receptor source for this set is a woman aged 70-85 years with acute or convalescent COVID-19.

This chain uses TRBV19 with TRBJ2-1; 9 bases are shared with TRBD1. CDR1 and CDR2 from the germline V gene are LNHDA and SQIVND (reference sequence). The CDR3 spans 17 residues. With V trimmed by 5 bases and J by 2 bases, 10 bases remained unmatched. The DNA for the CDR3 is TGTGCCAGTAGTTCCATGCCACAGGGGGCGGCCTACAATGAGCAGTTCTTC. Its protein product is CASSSMPQGAAYNEQFF.

The V call is TRBV18, the J call TRBJ1-1; D unresolved. Trimming shortened V by 2 bases and J by 5 bases, and 15 bases separated the two germline ends. CDR1 and CDR2 from the germline V gene are KGHSH and LQKENI. This CDR3 has 15 amino acids. The CDR3 DNA follows: TGTGCCAGCTCACCAACTTCAGGAGGTTGGACTGAAGCTTTCTTT. Translation gives CASSPTSGGWTEAFF. Variable domain in full (rest from reference TRBV18 and TRBJ1-1): NAGVMQNPRHLVRRRGQEARLRCSPMKGHSHVYWYRQLPEEGLKFMVYLQKENIIDESGMPKERFSAEFPKEGPSILRIQQVVRGDSAAYFCASSPTSGGWTEAFFGQGTRLTVV.

The J gene is TRBJ1-1, the V gene TRBV5-4; perhaps TRBD1 as D (5 bases). CDR3 length equals 13 residues. V was clipped by 0 bases and J by 11 bases, with 14 bases between them. Germline CDR1 SGHNT, CDR2 YYREEE (reference sequence). The DNA of the CDR3 is TGTGCCAGCAGCTTGGAAAGGGGCCCGGACGCTTTCTTT. This gives the protein CASSLERGPDAFF.

The chain carries TRBV11-2 and TRBJ1-3; D not resolved. Germline V gene data show CDR1 as SGHAT and CDR2 as FQNNGV. The CDR3 is made up of 15 amino acids. The ends were cut back, 4 bases at V and 0 bases at J, with 10 bases in the middle. The CDR3 region has the DNA TGTGCCAGCAGCTCCCAACAATTCTCTGGAAACACCATATATTTT. It yields the protein CASSSQQFSGNTIYF.

This clone came up a few times. The rearrangement uses TRBV3-1 (or the pseudogene TRBV3-2) and TRBJ1-2, with D tentatively TRBD1 (6 bases). Trimming removed 2 bases from V and 12 bases from J, with 19 bases in between. CDR3 length: 14 residues. Germline V gene data show CDR1 as LGHDT and CDR2 as YNNKEL (reference sequence). CDR3 nucleotides: TGTGCCAGCAGCCAATCCGCGGACAGACCACTTAACACCTTC. Its translation is CASSQSADRPLNTF.

The chain joins TRBV7-2 to TRBJ1-2, with 11 bases aligning to TRBD1. V trimming: 3 bases; J trimming: 7 bases; junction bases outside the gene matches: 10. Germline lookup yields CDR1 SGHTA and CDR2 FQGNSA. The CDR3 has 16 residues. The CDR3 reads CASSLIPGQGGSGYTF. Here the CDR3 DNA reads TGTGCCAGCAGCTTGATACCGGGACAGGGGGGGAGTGGCTACACCTTC.

A word on this clone: This sample includes further DNA sequences coding for the same CDR3. DNA of the CDR3: TGTGCCAGCAGAACAGGCGGAACCGGGGAGCTGTTTTTT. This codes for CASRTGGTGELFF. The chain recombines TRBV2 with TRBJ2-2, with a possible D match to TRBD1 (5 bases). With 6 bases removed from V and 5 bases from J, the gap between germline ends came to 10 bases. The CDR3 covers 13 residues. Germline CDR1 reads SNHLY; CDR2 reads FYNNEI. Full variable domain (outside the CDR3, taken from reference TRBV2 and TRBJ2-2): EPEVTQTPSHQVTQMGQEVILRCVPISNHLYFYWYRQILGQKVEFLVSFYNNEISEKSEIFDDQFSVERPDGSNFTLKIRSTKLEDSAMYFCASRTGGTGELFFGEGSRLTVL.

This clone appeared a single time. The V and J genes are TRBV12-3 or TRBV12-4 and TRBJ1-2, with D unresolved. With 8 bases removed from V and 6 bases from J, the gap between germline ends came to 13 bases. The CDR3 totals 12 residues. CDR3 nucleotide sequence: TGTGCCAGCTCCTGGGTGGGAGATGGCTACACCTTC. This codes for CASSWVGDGYTF.

The chain combines TRBV30 with TRBJ1-1, with no clear D. Germline values: CDR1 GTSNPN, CDR2 SVGIG (reference sequence). CDR3 length equals 13 residues. The ends were cut back, 2 bases at V and 0 bases at J, with 7 bases in the middle. CDR3: CAWSSQLNTEAFF. CDR3 nucleotides: TGTGCCTGGAGTTCACAGCTGAACACTGAAGCTTTCTTT. The variable domain in full, completed from reference TRBV30 and TRBJ1-1, reads SQTIHQWPATLVQPVGSPLSLECTVEGTSNPNLYWYRQAAGRGLQLLFYSVGIGQISSEVPQNLSASRPQDRQFILSSKKLLLSDSGFYLCAWSSQLNTEAFFGQGTRLTVV.

The gene calls are TRBV4-3 and TRBJ1-1; TRBD1 might be the D (5 bases). The CDR3 extends over 17 amino acids. Trimming stripped 1 base from V and 0 bases from J, with 15 bases between. Germline loops: CDR1 LGHNA, CDR2 YSLEER. The CDR3, as DNA: TGCGCCAGCAGCCAAGGAAGGACATCAGCGATGAACACTGAAGCTTTCTTT. Its protein product is CASSQGRTSAMNTEAFF.

The V and J genes are TRBV3-1 (or the pseudogene TRBV3-2) and TRBJ1-3; 8 positions match TRBD1. The germline V gene has CDR1 LGHDT and CDR2 YNNKEL (reference sequence). CDR3 length: 15 residues. V lost 0 bases to trimming and J lost 4 bases; unmatched junction nucleotides: 2. The CDR3 region is CASSQETGAGNTIYF. The CDR3 DNA is TGTGCCAGCAGCCAAGAGACAGGGGCCGGAAACACCATATATTTT.

The chain uses TRBV9 and TRBJ2-2; 8 bases map to TRBD2. Germline CDR1 and CDR2: SGDLS and YYNGEE. The CDR3 runs to 15 residues. V gave up 0 bases and J gave up 7 bases; unmatched junction bases: 5. This chain's CDR3 is CASSVGDSGIGELFF. CDR3 coding DNA: TGTGCCAGCAGCGTAGGTGATAGCGGGATCGGGGAGCTGTTTTTT.

This chain joins TRBV5-6 and TRBJ1-5; TRBD1 aligns across 10 bases. V gave up 4 bases and J gave up 7 bases; unmatched junction bases: 5. From germline, CDR1 is SGHDT and CDR2 YYEEEE. CDR3 length: 14 residues. This CDR3 is CASSQRDRGQPQHF. Here the CDR3 DNA reads TGTGCCAGCAGCCAACGGGACAGGGGACAGCCCCAGCATTTT.

The rearrangement uses TRBV19 and TRBJ2-3; 16 positions agree with TRBD2. Germline-derived CDR1 and CDR2 are LNHDA and SQIVND (reference sequence). V gave up 5 bases and J gave up 5 bases; unmatched junction bases: 10. This CDR3 is built from 18 residues. For the CDR3, the DNA is TGTGCCAGTAGTGACACCGGGACTAGCGGGGGGGCCGGAGATACGCAGTATTTT. Its translation is CASSDTGTSGGAGDTQYF.

A note on this clone: The junction departs from the called germline gene at one end, perhaps through a read error. The V call is TRBV6-5, the J call TRBJ1-1; TRBD1 aligns across 8 bases. This CDR3 spans 13 amino acids. Germline-derived CDR1 and CDR2 are MNHEY and SVGAGI. CDR3 in DNA: TGCGCCCTACGCTCAGGGGGCGGAACTGAAGCTTTCTTT. Translated, it gives CALRSGGGTEAFF.

The rearrangement uses TRBV6-6 and TRBJ1-1, with 8 nucleotides matching TRBD1. Germline CDR1 MNHNY, CDR2 SVGAGI (reference sequence). CDR3 length equals 14 residues. Trimming took 5 bases from V and 3 from J; bases not matched to a gene: 5. CDR3 region: CASSGQGRYTEAFF. In nucleotides, the CDR3 is TGTGCCAGCAGTGGACAGGGCCGGTACACTGAAGCTTTCTTT.

Points on this clone: Other DNA sequences of this sample code for an identical CDR3. This chain links TRBV12-3 or TRBV12-4 with TRBJ2-7, with D maybe TRBD1 (5 bases). This CDR3 is built from 13 residues. V shed 2 bases and J shed 1 base, with 6 bases lying between them. The CDR3 loop is CASSLRGSYEQYF. In DNA, the CDR3 is TGTGCCAGCAGTTTAAGGGGATCCTACGAGCAGTACTTC.

The chain links TRBV5-6 to TRBJ2-3, with 8 positions matching TRBD1. The CDR3 is 14 residues long. V dropped 3 bases and J dropped 6; count of bases not matched to a gene: 6. The germline CDR1 and CDR2 sequences are SGHDT and YYEEEE. In DNA, the CDR3 is TGTGCCAGCAGCTGGCGGCAGGGGGCCGATACGCAGTATTTT. Amino acids: CASSWRQGADTQYF. Full variable domain (rest looked up from reference TRBV5-6 and TRBJ2-3): DAGVTQSPTHLIKTRGQQVTLRCSPKSGHDTVSWYQQALGQGPQFIFQYYEEEERQRGNFPDRFSGHQFPNYSSELNVNALLLGDSALYLCASSWRQGADTQYFGPGTRLTVL.

This sequence joins TRBV2 and TRBJ1-2; D gene unclear. V was cut by 11 bases and J by 0 bases, with 10 bases left in between. The CDR3 spans 12 residues. The V gene's germline CDR1 is SNHLY and CDR2 FYNNEI. The CDR3 spells CARGEANYGYTF. The DNA for the CDR3 is TGTGCCCGCGGGGAGGCTAACTATGGCTACACCTTC.

This clone was observed at least ten times. This chain links TRBV7-9 with TRBJ1-3; weak D call: TRBD1 (5 bases). Germline V gene data show CDR1 as SEHNR and CDR2 as FQNEAQ (reference sequence). Trimming removed 5 bases from V and 0 bases from J, with 8 bases in between. This CDR3 has 14 amino acids. CDR3 sequence reads: CASSRDYSGNTIYF. The CDR3 DNA follows: TGTGCCAGCAGCCGGGACTACTCTGGAAACACCATATATTTT.

This clone was seen only a few times. J is TRBJ1-2 and V is TRBV2; maybe TRBD1 (6 bases). The CDR3 covers 14 residues. Trimming pared 5 bases from V and 0 bases from J, leaving 10 bases between. In germline, CDR1 is SNHLY, CDR2 FYNNEI. CDR3 DNA: TGTGCCAGCAGTAGGGACACAGCTAACTATGGCTACACCTTC. Its translation: CASSRDTANYGYTF. Looking up the rest from reference TRBV2 and TRBJ1-2 gives the full variable domain: EPEVTQTPSHQVTQMGQEVILRCVPISNHLYFYWYRQILGQKVEFLVSFYNNEISEKSEIFDDQFSVERPDGSNFTLKIRSTKLEDSAMYFCASSRDTANYGYTFGSGTRLTVV.

The V gene is TRBV14, the J gene TRBJ2-7; D perhaps matches TRBD2 (5 bases). V was clipped by 5 bases and J by 6 bases, with 8 bases between them. The CDR3 runs 11 residues. Germline CDR1 SGHDN, CDR2 FVKESK. The CDR3 reads CASSGRGEQYF. Written as DNA, the CDR3 is TGTGCCAGCAGCGGACGGGGCGAGCAGTACTTC.

In its sample, this clone was seen a few times. The chain uses TRBV4-3 and TRBJ1-2, with 7 bases lining up with TRBD1. The V segment lost 1 base and the J segment 2 bases; nucleotides outside the gene matches: 7. CDR1 is LGHNA, CDR2 YSLEER, per germline. The CDR3 is 16 residues long. The CDR3 loop reads CASSQGWLGQNYGYTF. In DNA form, the CDR3 reads TGCGCCAGCAGCCAAGGGTGGCTGGGACAGAACTATGGCTACACCTTC.

V usage is TRBV7-2 and J usage is TRBJ1-2, with 8 bases aligning to TRBD1. Germline CDR1 is SGHTA and CDR2 is FQGNSA. V lost 6 bases and J lost 4; bases outside the gene matches: 13. CDR3 length: 16 amino acids. The CDR3 here is CASSLQGQGIGYGYTF. CDR3 sequence (DNA): TGTGCCAGCAGTCTCCAAGGACAGGGAATTGGCTATGGCTACACCTTC.

This clone was detected only a few times. J is TRBJ2-2 and V is TRBV9; D possibly corresponds to TRBD1 (6 bases). Deletions cut 1 base from V and 3 bases from J, with 10 bases between. Germline CDR1 reads SGDLS; CDR2 reads YYNGEE. The CDR3 contains 15 residues. The CDR3 loop is CASSVWGRDTGELFF. CDR3 nucleotides: TGTGCCAGCAGCGTATGGGGGCGGGACACCGGGGAGCTGTTTTTT.

This clone showed up just a few times. Other nucleotide sequences from this sample produce the same CDR3. The chain links TRBV19 to TRBJ2-5; TRBD1 agrees at 8 bases. The CDR3 totals 14 residues. CDR1 is LNHDA and CDR2 is SQIVND in the germline V gene (reference sequence). Trimming took 3 bases from V and 4 from J; bases not matched to a gene: 4. Here the CDR3 reads CASSIGQGAETQYF. The CDR3, as DNA: TGTGCCAGTAGTATCGGGCAGGGGGCAGAGACCCAGTACTTC.

This chain uses TRBV4-2 with TRBJ2-7; 9 nucleotides align to TRBD1. V dropped 3 bases and J dropped 4; count of bases not matched to a gene: 4. Germline assignment: CDR1 LGHNA and CDR2 YNFKEQ. This CDR3 comprises 14 residues. CDR3 in amino acids: CASSQGQGAYEQYF. In DNA, the CDR3 is TGTGCCAGCAGCCAGGGACAGGGCGCATACGAGCAGTACTTC.